A single sample gave rise to the 2 T cell receptor beta chains below, sequenced in a study of CD8+ T cells in alopecia areata. The treatment here: oral pan-JAK inhibitor, 5-10 mg twice daily. Once RNA had been extracted, it was reverse transcribed into cDNA to act as the sequencing template. TCRdb's table, derived via immunoSEQ multiplex PCR, lists solely in-frame clones and lacks some. Of approximately 200,000 clones in the sample, about 62% were seen once. Sequenced here: CD4+ T cells sorted from blood, sampled at week 24, from a patient treated with tofacitinib. The receptors come from a human donor with alopecia areata.

V usage is TRBV14 and J usage is TRBJ1-2, with 10 bases that match TRBD1. Trimming cost V 2 bases and J 8 bases; bases outside gene matches: 8. The CDR3 runs 15 residues. Germline V gives CDR1 SGHDN, CDR2 FVKESK. The CDR3 spells CASSQLKDRGRGYTF. CDR3 in DNA: TGTGCCAGCAGCCAACTCAAAGACAGGGGGCGCGGCTACACCTTC.

The chain is built from TRBV6-6 and TRBJ2-7, with 10 bases matching TRBD2. The ends lost 3 bases at V and 6 bases at J; junction bases unmatched: 5. In germline, CDR1 is MNHNY, CDR2 SVGAGI (reference sequence). There are 14 residues in the CDR3. DNA of the CDR3: TGTGCCAGCAGTTATACCCTAGCGGGGGTCGAGCAGTACTTC. Its protein product is CASSYTLAGVEQYF.